A selection of T cell receptor beta chains follows, all from one sample in a study of graft-versus-host responses after intestinal transplantation. TCRdb's copy holds only in-frame clones and misses some; the assay was immunoSEQ multiplex PCR. The repertoire has around 1,700 clones, roughly 91% of them found once; the top ten carry 2% to 2.5%. This specimen consisted of PBMCs, obtained 16 days after intestinal transplant. The receptors were sampled from a human patient who received an intestinal transplant, so some T cells may come from the graft donor. Each CDR3 is given with its conserved first and last residue. A D gene is named only where the DNA matches it firmly. Where a row states a size, it is once, few, many or the class of an expanded clone; other rows omit it.

clone_size,v_call,d_call,cdr3_length,j_call,cdr3_aa,cdr3_nt
.,TRBV5-6,.,11,TRBJ1-3,CASSLSSTIYF,TGTGCCAGCAGCTTGAGTAGCACCATATATTTT
.,TRBV6-1,.,13,TRBJ1-2,CASNIGQNYGYTF,TGTGCCAGCAATATAGGGCAGAACTATGGCTACACCTTC
.,TRBV4-1,.,14,TRBJ2-5,CASSSLASGETQYF,TGCGCCAGCAGCTCACTAGCTTCTGGAGAGACCCAGTACTTC
.,TRBV9,.,17,TRBJ1-6,CASSVADGAWHNSPLHF,TGTGCCAGCAGCGTAGCGGACGGGGCTTGGCATAATTCACCCCTCCACTTT
.,TRBV18,TRBD2,17,TRBJ2-3,CASSFTGGLMSTDTQYF,TGTGCCAGCTCGTTTACGGGAGGTTTGATGAGCACAGATACGCAGTATTTT
.,TRBV18,.,14,TRBJ1-5,CASSLGSTEQPQHF,TGTGCCAGCTCCCTAGGATCGACAGAACAGCCCCAGCATTTT
.,TRBV4-1,.,14,TRBJ1-5,CASSQVAGNQPQHF,TGCGCCAGCAGCCAAGTGGCAGGGAATCAGCCCCAGCATTTT
.,TRBV6-5,.,13,TRBJ1-1,CASSDLPGMKAFF,TGTGCCAGCAGTGACCTCCCGGGGATGAAGGCTTTCTTT
.,TRBV5-4,TRBD2,15,TRBJ2-2,CASSPGGAGTGELFF,TGTGCCAGCAGCCCCGGGGGGGCCGGCACCGGGGAGCTGTTTTTT
.,TRBV5-4,TRBD2,16,TRBJ2-2,CASSLSAGGNTGELFF,TGTGCCAGCAGCTTGTCAGCGGGGGGAAACACCGGGGAGCTGTTTTTT
.,TRBV6-1,TRBD2,14,TRBJ2-4,CASSAGLAKNIQYF,TGTGCCAGCAGTGCAGGACTAGCTAAAAACATTCAGTACTTC
.,TRBV4-3,.,12,TRBJ2-1,CASSQQGNEQFF,TGCGCCAGCAGCCAACAGGGCAATGAGCAGTTCTTC
.,TRBV7-8,TRBD2,14,TRBJ2-1,CASSLGGRARGQFF,TGTGCCAGCAGCTTAGGCGGGAGGGCCCGGGGGCAGTTCTTC
once,TRBV2,.,10,TRBJ2-1,CASSNNEQFF,TGTGCCAGCAGTAACAATGAGCAGTTCTTC
.,TRBV6-5,TRBD1,15,TRBJ1-5,CASSGPWDSPRPQHF,TGTGCCAGCAGTGGACCTTGGGACAGTCCTCGGCCCCAGCATTTT
.,TRBV2,TRBD2,16,TRBJ2-3,CATSGSLAGGPDTQYF,TGTGCCACCTCAGGGTCTCTAGCGGGAGGGCCAGATACGCAGTATTTT
.,TRBV7-6,TRBD2,14,TRBJ2-5,CASTPGGGAETQYF,TGTGCCTCCACCCCGGGCGGGGGAGCAGAGACCCAGTACTTC
few,TRBV10-1,.,13,TRBJ2-7,CASSASAFDEQYF,TGCGCCAGCAGTGCTTCAGCATTCGACGAGCAGTACTTC
.,TRBV6-5,.,14,TRBJ1-2,CASSYSLANYGYTF,TGTGCCAGCAGTTACTCCTTGGCTAACTATGGCTACACCTTC
.,TRBV4-2,.,16,TRBJ2-6,CASSQEPGSGANVLTF,TGTGCCAGCAGCCAAGAGCCCGGGTCAGGGGCCAACGTCCTGACTTTC
.,TRBV6-5,TRBD2,16,TRBJ2-7,CASSSISGTRLNEQYF,TGTGCCAGCAGTTCCATCTCCGGGACTAGACTCAACGAGCAGTACTTC
.,TRBV5-6,.,15,TRBJ2-6,CASSFGFSGANVLTF,TGTGCCAGCAGCTTTGGGTTCTCTGGGGCCAACGTCCTGACTTTC
few,TRBV6-4,.,14,TRBJ1-4,CASSEDTTNEKLFF,TGTGCCAGCAGTGAGGACACAACTAATGAAAAACTGTTTTTT
once,TRBV10-3,.,14,TRBJ2-1,CAISGGSTVNEQFF,TGTGCCATCAGTGGTGGCAGTACGGTCAATGAGCAGTTCTTC
.,TRBV6-5,TRBD2,15,TRBJ2-6,CASSRRGAGANVLTF,TGTGCCAGCAGCCGACGGGGGGCTGGGGCCAACGTCCTGACTTTC
.,TRBV4-1,.,18,TRBJ2-1,CASSQVTNRDLVEDEQFF,TGCGCCAGCAGCCAAGTTACGAACCGGGACCTCGTAGAGGATGAGCAGTTCTTC
.,TRBV9,TRBD2,14,TRBJ2-1,CASSVGLGGGEQFF,TGTGCCAGCAGCGTAGGCTTAGGCGGGGGTGAGCAGTTCTTC
.,TRBV5-1,.,13,TRBJ2-7,CASSPGPGYKQYF,TGCGCCAGCAGCCCGGGACCCGGTTACAAGCAGTACTTC
.,TRBV7-6,TRBD2,15,TRBJ2-1,CASSVDRTSGNEQFF,TGTGCCAGCAGCGTAGACCGGACTAGCGGCAATGAGCAGTTCTTC
.,TRBV19,.,16,TRBJ1-5,CASRSFKGVGNQPQHF,TGTGCCAGTAGATCATTTAAGGGAGTTGGCAATCAGCCCCAGCATTTT